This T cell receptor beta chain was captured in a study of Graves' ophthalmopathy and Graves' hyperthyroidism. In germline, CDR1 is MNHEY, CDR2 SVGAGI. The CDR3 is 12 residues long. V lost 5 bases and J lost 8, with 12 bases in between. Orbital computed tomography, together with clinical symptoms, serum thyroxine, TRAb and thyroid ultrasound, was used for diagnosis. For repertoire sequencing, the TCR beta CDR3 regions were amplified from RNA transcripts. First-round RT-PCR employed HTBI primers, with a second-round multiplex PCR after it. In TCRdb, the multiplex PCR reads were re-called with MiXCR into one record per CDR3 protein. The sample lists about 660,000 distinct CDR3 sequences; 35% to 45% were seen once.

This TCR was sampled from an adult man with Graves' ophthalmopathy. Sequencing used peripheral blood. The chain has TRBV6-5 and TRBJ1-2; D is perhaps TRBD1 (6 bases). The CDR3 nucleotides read TGTGCCAGCAGTATCACAGGGCGAGGCTACACCTTC. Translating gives CASSITGRGYTF.